Listed below are T cell receptor beta chains from one sample, sequenced in a study of STAT5B mutations in CD4+ large granular lymphocyte leukemia. The method was immunoSEQ multiplex PCR; TCRdb's version includes in-frame clones alone and lacks a portion of them. The sample has around 50,000 clones, around 82% seen once. Sequenced: CD4+ T cells from blood buffy coats. Every receptor here comes from a human donor in good health. CDR3s include the opening cysteine and the closing phenylalanine or tryptophan. A D gene is named only where the DNA matches it firmly. The size of a clone is reported for some rows only, either as once, few or many, or as a class for expanded clones.

v_gene: TRBV30; d_gene: NA; j_gene: TRBJ1-4; abundance: NA; CDR3nt: TGTGCCTGGAGGCCTACTTGGGAAAAACTGTTTTTT; CDR3aa: CAWRPTWEKLFF
v_gene: TRBV19; d_gene: TRBD1; j_gene: TRBJ1-5; abundance: NA; CDR3nt: TGTGCCAGTAGACGGGGACAGGGGGCACACCAGCCCCAGCATTTT; CDR3aa: CASRRGQGAHQPQHF
v_gene: TRBV28; d_gene: TRBD1; j_gene: TRBJ1-5; abundance: once; CDR3nt: TGTGCCAGCAGCTCGGCAGGGGGGAATCAGCCCCAGCATTTT; CDR3aa: CASSSAGGNQPQHF
v_gene: TRBV6-5; d_gene: NA; j_gene: TRBJ1-2; abundance: NA; CDR3nt: TGTGCCAGCAGTTACGCCAATCTCAGGGGATTGGGTGGCTACACCTTC; CDR3aa: CASSYANLRGLGGYTF
v_gene: TRBV6-1; d_gene: TRBD1; j_gene: TRBJ1-3; abundance: NA; CDR3nt: TGTGCCAGCGGGACAGCTAAAGGAAACACCATATATTTT; CDR3aa: CASGTAKGNTIYF
v_gene: TRBV10-3; d_gene: TRBD2; j_gene: TRBJ2-1; abundance: once; CDR3nt: TGTGCCATCAGGCCTGGTGGCGGGGGAACCTACAATGAGCAGTTCTTC; CDR3aa: CAIRPGGGGTYNEQFF
v_gene: TRBV15; d_gene: NA; j_gene: TRBJ2-7; abundance: NA; CDR3nt: TGTGCCACCAGCAGAGTTTACGGGATTTCCCCCGAGCAGTACTTC; CDR3aa: CATSRVYGISPEQYF
v_gene: TRBV18; d_gene: TRBD1; j_gene: TRBJ1-3; abundance: few; CDR3nt: TGTGCCAGCTCACTTCAGGGGGCAACTGGAAACACCATATATTTT; CDR3aa: CASSLQGATGNTIYF
v_gene: TRBV2; d_gene: NA; j_gene: TRBJ2-3; abundance: NA; CDR3nt: TGTGCCAGCAGAGGGCCCACAGATACGCAGTATTTT; CDR3aa: CASRGPTDTQYF
v_gene: TRBV7-3; d_gene: NA; j_gene: TRBJ2-1; abundance: NA; CDR3nt: TGTGCCAGCAGCTTCACGAGTAGCTCCTACAATGAGCAGTTCTTC; CDR3aa: CASSFTSSSYNEQFF
v_gene: TRBV6-1; d_gene: NA; j_gene: TRBJ1-5; abundance: NA; CDR3nt: TGTGCCAGCAGCGGGCAGGGCCGCTCGAATCAGCCCCAGCATTTT; CDR3aa: CASSGQGRSNQPQHF
v_gene: TRBV30; d_gene: NA; j_gene: TRBJ2-7; abundance: NA; CDR3nt: TGTGCCTGGTCAAATTGGGGAAACGAGCAGTACTTC; CDR3aa: CAWSNWGNEQYF
v_gene: TRBV29-1; d_gene: NA; j_gene: TRBJ2-2; abundance: NA; CDR3nt: TGCAGCGCGAACCGCAGGCTCACCGGGGAGCTGTTTTTT; CDR3aa: CSANRRLTGELFF
v_gene: TRBV7-2; d_gene: NA; j_gene: TRBJ2-7; abundance: NA; CDR3nt: TGTGCCAGCAGCCCCCAGGGACTGGACGAGCAGTACTTC; CDR3aa: CASSPQGLDEQYF
v_gene: TRBV5-4; d_gene: TRBD2; j_gene: TRBJ2-1; abundance: NA; CDR3nt: TGTGCCAGCAGCTTGATGTCCGGCACGGGAGGTTACAATGAGCAGTTCTTC; CDR3aa: CASSLMSGTGGYNEQFF
v_gene: TRBV5-6; d_gene: NA; j_gene: TRBJ1-4; abundance: NA; CDR3nt: TGTGCCAGCAGCTTGGGAAGCACAGGGTCCCGGGAAAAACTGTTTTTT; CDR3aa: CASSLGSTGSREKLFF
v_gene: TRBV11-3; d_gene: TRBD2; j_gene: TRBJ2-7; abundance: NA; CDR3nt: TGTGCCAGCAGCTTACTAGCGGCTATAGCGGGCTACGAGCAGTACTTC; CDR3aa: CASSLLAAIAGYEQYF
v_gene: TRBV5-1; d_gene: NA; j_gene: TRBJ2-3; abundance: NA; CDR3nt: TGCGCCAGCAGCTTGGATGCGGGGGCCGGTAGCACAGATACGCAGTATTTT; CDR3aa: CASSLDAGAGSTDTQYF
v_gene: TRBV28; d_gene: NA; j_gene: TRBJ1-5; abundance: NA; CDR3nt: TGTGCCAGCAGTGTAACAGGGTTAAGACAGCCCCAGCATTTT; CDR3aa: CASSVTGLRQPQHF
v_gene: TRBV11-3; d_gene: TRBD2; j_gene: TRBJ2-1; abundance: NA; CDR3nt: TGTGCCAGCAGCTTAGGAATCGGGAGGGCCGGGGAGCAGTTCTTC; CDR3aa: CASSLGIGRAGEQFF
v_gene: TRBV30; d_gene: NA; j_gene: TRBJ1-6; abundance: few; CDR3nt: TGTGCCTGGAGTGCTTCGGCAGTCTATAATTCACCCCTCCACTTT; CDR3aa: CAWSASAVYNSPLHF
v_gene: TRBV7-2; d_gene: NA; j_gene: TRBJ2-6; abundance: NA; CDR3nt: TGTGCCAGCAGCCCCCCATCCTCTGGGGCCAACGTCCTGACTTTC; CDR3aa: CASSPPSSGANVLTF
v_gene: TRBV28; d_gene: TRBD2; j_gene: TRBJ2-7; abundance: NA; CDR3nt: TGTGCCAGCAGTTTTAATAGGGGCGGGGGGGCGATGAGTTACGAGCAGTACTTC; CDR3aa: CASSFNRGGGAMSYEQYF
v_gene: TRBV30; d_gene: NA; j_gene: TRBJ1-1; abundance: NA; CDR3nt: TGTGCCTGGAGGCGGTCGTCGAACACTGAAGCTTTCTTT; CDR3aa: CAWRRSSNTEAFF
v_gene: TRBV29-1; d_gene: NA; j_gene: TRBJ1-2; abundance: NA; CDR3nt: TGCAGCGTTTGGGGGGAGCCGACAGCTCTCTATGGCTACACCTTC; CDR3aa: CSVWGEPTALYGYTF
v_gene: TRBV29-1; d_gene: NA; j_gene: TRBJ2-5; abundance: NA; CDR3nt: TGCAGCGCTCCCGGGACGGTAAGGGAGACCCAGTACTTC; CDR3aa: CSAPGTVRETQYF
v_gene: TRBV7-7; d_gene: NA; j_gene: TRBJ1-1; abundance: NA; CDR3nt: TGTGCCAGCAGCTTTGCACAGAACACTGAAGCTTTCTTT; CDR3aa: CASSFAQNTEAFF
v_gene: TRBV2; d_gene: NA; j_gene: TRBJ2-4; abundance: NA; CDR3nt: TGTGCCAGCAGCCCGGGCATAGCCAAAAACATTCAGTACTTC; CDR3aa: CASSPGIAKNIQYF
v_gene: TRBV30; d_gene: TRBD1; j_gene: TRBJ1-5; abundance: NA; CDR3nt: TGTGCCTGGAGTGCGGGAGCAGGGGGGAACAATCAGCCCCAGCATTTT; CDR3aa: CAWSAGAGGNNQPQHF
v_gene: TRBV2; d_gene: TRBD1; j_gene: TRBJ1-5; abundance: few; CDR3nt: TGTGCCAGCAGCGGAGGGGGACAGCGCAATCAGCCCCAGCATTTT; CDR3aa: CASSGGGQRNQPQHF
v_gene: TRBV7-9; d_gene: NA; j_gene: TRBJ1-4; abundance: NA; CDR3nt: TGTGCCAGCAGCTTAGCGGAGGGGGTTGAAAAACTGTTTTTT; CDR3aa: CASSLAEGVEKLFF
v_gene: TRBV28; d_gene: TRBD1; j_gene: TRBJ1-1; abundance: NA; CDR3nt: TGTGCCAGCAGTTCATCCGGGACAGGGCACACTGAAGCTTTCTTT; CDR3aa: CASSSSGTGHTEAFF